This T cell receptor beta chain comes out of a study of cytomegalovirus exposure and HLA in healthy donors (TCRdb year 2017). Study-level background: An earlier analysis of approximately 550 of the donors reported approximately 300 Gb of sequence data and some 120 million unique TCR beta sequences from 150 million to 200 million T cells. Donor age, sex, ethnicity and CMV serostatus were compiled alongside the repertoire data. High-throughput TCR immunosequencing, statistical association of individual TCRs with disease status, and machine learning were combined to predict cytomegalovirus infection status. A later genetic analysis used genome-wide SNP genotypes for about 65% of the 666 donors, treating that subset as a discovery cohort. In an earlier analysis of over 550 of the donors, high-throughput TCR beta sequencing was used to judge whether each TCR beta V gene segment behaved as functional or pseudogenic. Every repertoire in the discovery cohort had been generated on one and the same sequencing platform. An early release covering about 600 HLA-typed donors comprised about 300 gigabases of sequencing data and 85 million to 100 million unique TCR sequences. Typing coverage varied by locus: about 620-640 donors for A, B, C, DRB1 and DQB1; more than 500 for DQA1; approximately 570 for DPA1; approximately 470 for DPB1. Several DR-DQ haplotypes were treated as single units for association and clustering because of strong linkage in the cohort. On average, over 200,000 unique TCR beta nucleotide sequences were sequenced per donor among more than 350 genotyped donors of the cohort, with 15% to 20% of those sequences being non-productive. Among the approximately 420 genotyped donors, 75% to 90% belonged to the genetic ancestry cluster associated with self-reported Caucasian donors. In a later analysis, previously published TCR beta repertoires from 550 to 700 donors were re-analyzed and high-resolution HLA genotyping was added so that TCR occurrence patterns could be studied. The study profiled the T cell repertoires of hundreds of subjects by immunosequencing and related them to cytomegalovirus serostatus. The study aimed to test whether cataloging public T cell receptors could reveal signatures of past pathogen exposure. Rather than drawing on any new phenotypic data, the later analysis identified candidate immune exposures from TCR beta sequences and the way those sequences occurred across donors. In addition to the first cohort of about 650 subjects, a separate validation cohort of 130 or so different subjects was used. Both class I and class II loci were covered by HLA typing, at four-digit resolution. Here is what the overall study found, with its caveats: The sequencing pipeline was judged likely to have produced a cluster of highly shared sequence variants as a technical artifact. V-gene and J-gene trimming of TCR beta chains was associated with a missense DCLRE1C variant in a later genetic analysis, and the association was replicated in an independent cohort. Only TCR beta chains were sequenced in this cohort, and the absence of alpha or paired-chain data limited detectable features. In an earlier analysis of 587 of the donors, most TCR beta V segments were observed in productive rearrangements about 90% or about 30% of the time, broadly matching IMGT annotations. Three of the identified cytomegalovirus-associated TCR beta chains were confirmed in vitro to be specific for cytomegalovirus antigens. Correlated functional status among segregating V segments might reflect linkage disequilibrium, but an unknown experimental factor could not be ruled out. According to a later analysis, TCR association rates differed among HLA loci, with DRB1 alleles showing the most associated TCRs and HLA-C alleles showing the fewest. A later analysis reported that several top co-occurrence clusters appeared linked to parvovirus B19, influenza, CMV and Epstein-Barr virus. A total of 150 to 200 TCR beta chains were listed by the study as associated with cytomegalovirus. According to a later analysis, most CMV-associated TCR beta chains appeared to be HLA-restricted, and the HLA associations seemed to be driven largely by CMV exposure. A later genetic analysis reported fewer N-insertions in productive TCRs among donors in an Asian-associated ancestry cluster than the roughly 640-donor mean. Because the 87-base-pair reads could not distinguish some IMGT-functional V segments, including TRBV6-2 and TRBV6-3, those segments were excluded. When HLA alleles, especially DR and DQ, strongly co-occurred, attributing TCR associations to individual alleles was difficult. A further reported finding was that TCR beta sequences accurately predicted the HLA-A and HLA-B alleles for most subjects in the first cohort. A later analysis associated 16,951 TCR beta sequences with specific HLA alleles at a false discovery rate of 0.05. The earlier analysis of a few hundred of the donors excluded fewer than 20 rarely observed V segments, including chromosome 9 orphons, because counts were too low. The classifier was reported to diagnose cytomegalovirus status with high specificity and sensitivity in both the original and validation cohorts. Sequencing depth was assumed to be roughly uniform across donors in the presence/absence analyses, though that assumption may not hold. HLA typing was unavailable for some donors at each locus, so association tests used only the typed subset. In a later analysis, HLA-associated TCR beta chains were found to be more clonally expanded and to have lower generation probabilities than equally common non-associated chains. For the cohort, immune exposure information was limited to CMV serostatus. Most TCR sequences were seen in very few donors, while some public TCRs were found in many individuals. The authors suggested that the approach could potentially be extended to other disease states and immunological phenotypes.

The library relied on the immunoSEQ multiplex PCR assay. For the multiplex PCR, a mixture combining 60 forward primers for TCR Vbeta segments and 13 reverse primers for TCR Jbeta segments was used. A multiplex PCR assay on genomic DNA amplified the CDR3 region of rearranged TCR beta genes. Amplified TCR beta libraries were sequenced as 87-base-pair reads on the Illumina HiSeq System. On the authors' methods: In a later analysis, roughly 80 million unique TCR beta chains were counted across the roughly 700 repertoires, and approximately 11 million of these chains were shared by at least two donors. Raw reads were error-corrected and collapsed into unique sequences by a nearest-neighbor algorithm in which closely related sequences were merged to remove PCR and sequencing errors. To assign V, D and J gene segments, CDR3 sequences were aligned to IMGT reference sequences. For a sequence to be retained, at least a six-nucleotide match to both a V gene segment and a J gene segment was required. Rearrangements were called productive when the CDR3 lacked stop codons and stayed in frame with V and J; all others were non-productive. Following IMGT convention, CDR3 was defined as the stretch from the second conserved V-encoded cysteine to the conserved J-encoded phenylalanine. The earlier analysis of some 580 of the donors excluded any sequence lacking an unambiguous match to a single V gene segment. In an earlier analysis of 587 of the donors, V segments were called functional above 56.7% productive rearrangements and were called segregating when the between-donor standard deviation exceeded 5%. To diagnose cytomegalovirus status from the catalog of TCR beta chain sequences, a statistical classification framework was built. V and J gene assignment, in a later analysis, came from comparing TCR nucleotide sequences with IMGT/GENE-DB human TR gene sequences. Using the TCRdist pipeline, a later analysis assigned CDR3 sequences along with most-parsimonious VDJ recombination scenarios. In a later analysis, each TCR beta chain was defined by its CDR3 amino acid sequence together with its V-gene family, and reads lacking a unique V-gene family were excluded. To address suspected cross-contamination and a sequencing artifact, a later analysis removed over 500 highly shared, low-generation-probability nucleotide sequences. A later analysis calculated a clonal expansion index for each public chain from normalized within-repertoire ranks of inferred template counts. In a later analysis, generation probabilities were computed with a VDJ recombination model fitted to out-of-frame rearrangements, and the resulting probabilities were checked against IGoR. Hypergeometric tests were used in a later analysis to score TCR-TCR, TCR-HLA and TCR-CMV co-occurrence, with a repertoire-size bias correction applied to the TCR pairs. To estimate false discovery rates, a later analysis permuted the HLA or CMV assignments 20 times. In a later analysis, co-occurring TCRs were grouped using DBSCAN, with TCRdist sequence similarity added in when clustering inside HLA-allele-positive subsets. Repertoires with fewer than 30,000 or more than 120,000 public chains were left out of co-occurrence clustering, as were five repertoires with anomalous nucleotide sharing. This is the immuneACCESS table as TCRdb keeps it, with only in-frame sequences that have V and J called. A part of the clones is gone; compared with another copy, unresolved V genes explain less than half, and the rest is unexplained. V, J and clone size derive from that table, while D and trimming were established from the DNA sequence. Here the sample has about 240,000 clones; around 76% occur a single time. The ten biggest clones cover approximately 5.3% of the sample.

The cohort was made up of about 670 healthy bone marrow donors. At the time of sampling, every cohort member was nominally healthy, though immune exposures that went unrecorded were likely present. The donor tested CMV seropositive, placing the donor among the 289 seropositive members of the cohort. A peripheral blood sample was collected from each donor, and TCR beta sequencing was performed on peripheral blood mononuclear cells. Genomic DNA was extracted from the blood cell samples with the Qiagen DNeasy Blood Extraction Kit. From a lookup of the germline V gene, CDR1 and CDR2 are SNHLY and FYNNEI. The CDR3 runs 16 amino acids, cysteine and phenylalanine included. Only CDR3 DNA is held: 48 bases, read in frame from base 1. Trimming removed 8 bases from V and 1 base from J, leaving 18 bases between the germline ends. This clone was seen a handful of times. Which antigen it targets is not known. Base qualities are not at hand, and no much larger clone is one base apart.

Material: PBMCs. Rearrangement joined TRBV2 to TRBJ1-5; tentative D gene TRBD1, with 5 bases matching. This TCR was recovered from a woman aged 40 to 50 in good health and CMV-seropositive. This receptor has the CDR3 CASSFEQAMSNQPQHF. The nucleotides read TGTGCCAGCTCCTTCGAACAGGCGATGAGCAATCAGCCCCAGCATTTT.